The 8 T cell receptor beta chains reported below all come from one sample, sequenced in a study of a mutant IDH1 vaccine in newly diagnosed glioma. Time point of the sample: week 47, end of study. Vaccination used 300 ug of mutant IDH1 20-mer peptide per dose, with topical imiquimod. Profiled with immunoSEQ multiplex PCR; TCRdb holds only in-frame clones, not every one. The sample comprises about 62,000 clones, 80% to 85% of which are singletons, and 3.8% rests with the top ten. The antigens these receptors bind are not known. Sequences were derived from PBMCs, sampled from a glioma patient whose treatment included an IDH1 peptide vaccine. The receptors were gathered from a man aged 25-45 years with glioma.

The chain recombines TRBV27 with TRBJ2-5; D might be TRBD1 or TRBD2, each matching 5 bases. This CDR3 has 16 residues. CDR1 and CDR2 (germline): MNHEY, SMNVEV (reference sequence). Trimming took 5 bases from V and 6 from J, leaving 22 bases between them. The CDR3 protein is CASSPRDGKTGKTQYF. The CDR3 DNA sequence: TGTGCCAGCAGTCCCAGGGACGGGAAGACCGGGAAGACCCAGTACTTC.

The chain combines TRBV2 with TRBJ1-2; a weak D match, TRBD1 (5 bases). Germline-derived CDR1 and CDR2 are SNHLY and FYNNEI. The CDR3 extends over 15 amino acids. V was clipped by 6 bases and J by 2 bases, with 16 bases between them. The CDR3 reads CASRPSLQGNYGYTF. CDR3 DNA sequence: TGTGCCAGCAGGCCGTCTCTTCAGGGCAACTATGGCTACACCTTC.

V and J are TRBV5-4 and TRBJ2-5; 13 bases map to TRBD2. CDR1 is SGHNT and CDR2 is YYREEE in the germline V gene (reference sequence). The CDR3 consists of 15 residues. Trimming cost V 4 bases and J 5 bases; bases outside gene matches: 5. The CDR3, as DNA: TGTGCCAGCAGCCTACTAGCGGGGGGGCGTGAGACCCAGTACTTC. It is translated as CASSLLAGGRETQYF.

CDR3 sequence: CASATLGDLYF. The CDR3 DNA sequence: TGTGCCAGCGCAACTTTAGGCGACCTGTACTTC. This rearrangement joins TRBV13 to TRBJ2-5; D not resolved. The V and J ends lost 8 bases and 13 bases respectively, with 17 bases between them. Germline V gene sequence: CDR1 PRHDT, CDR2 FYEKMQ (reference sequence). CDR3 length: 11 residues.

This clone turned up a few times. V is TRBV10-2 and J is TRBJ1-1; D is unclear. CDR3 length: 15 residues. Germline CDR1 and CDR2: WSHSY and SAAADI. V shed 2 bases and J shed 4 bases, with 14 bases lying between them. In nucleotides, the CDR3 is TGCGCCAGCAGTGAGAGGTTGCCCCGGGTCACTGAAGCTTTCTTT. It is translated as CASSERLPRVTEAFF.

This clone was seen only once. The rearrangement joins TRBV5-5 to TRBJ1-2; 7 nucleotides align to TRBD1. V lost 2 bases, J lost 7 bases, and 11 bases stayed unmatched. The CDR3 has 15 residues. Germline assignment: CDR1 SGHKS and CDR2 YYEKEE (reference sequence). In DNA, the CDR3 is TGTGCCAGCAGCTTCTACGTACAGGGGCGAGGTGGCTACACCTTC. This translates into CASSFYVQGRGGYTF.

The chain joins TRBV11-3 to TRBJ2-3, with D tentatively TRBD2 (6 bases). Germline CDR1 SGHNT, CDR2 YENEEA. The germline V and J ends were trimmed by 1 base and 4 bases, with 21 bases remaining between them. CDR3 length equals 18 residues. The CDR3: CASSLGKIWEAMPDTQYF. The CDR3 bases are TGTGCCAGCAGCTTAGGGAAAATCTGGGAGGCCATGCCAGATACGCAGTATTTT.

The CDR3 DNA reads as TGTGCTAGTGGTTGGGACTTTAACACTGAAGCTTTCTTT. Translation: CASGWDFNTEAFF. The V and J genes are TRBV12-5 and TRBJ1-1; possibly TRBD1 for D (5 bases). The CDR3 is 13 amino acids. Trimming removed 4 bases at V and 2 bases at J, with 8 bases between. Per the germline V gene, CDR1 is LGHNT and CDR2 is FRNRAP.